This TCR beta chain is drawn from a study of T cell responses to AZD1222 COVID-19 vaccine. With V trimmed by 0 bases and J by 4 bases, 6 bases remained unmatched. In germline, CDR1 is MGHRA, CDR2 YSYEKL. The CDR3 has 16 amino acids. General study points: Clonal diversity may have been underestimated, and the donors were mostly white British, with more females than males. Spike-specific TCR breadth and depth both grew after two AZD1222 doses. Repertoires were collected only later (after the peak T cell response had occurred).

This clone was picked up a small number of times. Its antigen remains unidentified. Combined were second doses at about 4 or about 12 weeks. Repertoires were generated with immunoSEQ multiplex PCR, while TCRdb's copy carries only in-frame clones and drops some. The sample carries 180,000 or so clones, about 91% recorded once. Sequencing was performed on peripheral blood, taken 28 days after the second AZD1222 dose. This receptor was identified in an adult who received the AZD1222 COVID-19 vaccine. The chain employs TRBV4-1 and TRBJ2-7; 10 bases are shared with TRBD2. The CDR3 spells CASSQEGLAGAYEQYF. The CDR3 DNA reads TGCGCCAGCAGCCAAGAGGGGCTAGCGGGAGCTTACGAGCAGTACTTC.